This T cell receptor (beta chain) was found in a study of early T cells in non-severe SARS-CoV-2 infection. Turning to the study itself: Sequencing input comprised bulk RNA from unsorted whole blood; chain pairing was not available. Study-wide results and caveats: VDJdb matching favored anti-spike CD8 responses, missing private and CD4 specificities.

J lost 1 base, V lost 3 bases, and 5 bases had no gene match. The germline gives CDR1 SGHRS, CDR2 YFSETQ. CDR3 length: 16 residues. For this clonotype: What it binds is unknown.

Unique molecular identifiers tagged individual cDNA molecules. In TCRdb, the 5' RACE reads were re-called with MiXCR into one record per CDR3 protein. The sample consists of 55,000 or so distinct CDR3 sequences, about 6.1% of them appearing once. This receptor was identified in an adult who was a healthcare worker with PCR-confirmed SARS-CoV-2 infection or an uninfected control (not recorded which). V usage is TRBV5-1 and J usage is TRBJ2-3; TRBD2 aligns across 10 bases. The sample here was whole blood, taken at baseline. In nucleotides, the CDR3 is TGCGCCAGCAGCTCCACAAGCGGGGGGGGCACAGATACGCAGTATTTT. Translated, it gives CASSSTSGGGTDTQYF.